Shown below are 8 T cell receptor beta chains from a single sample sequenced in a study of blood T cell repertoires in COVID-19. The assay was immunoSEQ multiplex PCR, and TCRdb's table has in-frame clones only and misses some. The sample contains some 180,000 clones, more than 70% of which appear only once. Sequencing was performed on peripheral blood. The receptors stem from an older woman with acute or convalescent COVID-19.

The CDR3 region has the DNA TGTGCCAGCCGACTCGATGAGGCTGAGCAGTTCTTC. This gives the protein CASRLDEAEQFF. V usage is TRBV19 and J usage is TRBJ2-1; no clear D. V lost 9 bases and J 9 bases, leaving 15 bases between the germline ends. The CDR3 runs 12 residues. Germline CDR1 reads LNHDA; CDR2 reads SQIVND (reference sequence). The variable domain in full, with the rest retrieved from reference TRBV19 and TRBJ2-1, is DGGITQSPKYLFRKEGQNVTLSCEQNLNHDAMYWYRQDPGQGLRLIYYSQIVNDFQKGDIAEGYSVSREKKESFPLTVTSAQKNPTAFYLCASRLDEAEQFFGPGTRLTVL.

The V and J genes are TRBV23-1 and TRBJ1-5, with D perhaps matching TRBD1 (6 bases). TRBV23-1 is sorted into the ORF group, with uncertain function. This CDR3 spans 19 amino acids. Trimming cost V 6 bases and J 3 bases, with 27 bases left between them. CDR3 residues: CASSWYPLKRTVINQPQHF. CDR3 sequence (DNA): TGCGCCAGCAGCTGGTACCCATTAAAGAGGACAGTGATCAATCAGCCCCAGCATTTT.

This sequence joins TRBV9 and TRBJ2-1; TRBD1 agrees at 8 bases. The ends lost 0 bases at V and 6 bases at J; junction bases unmatched: 5. The CDR3 has 15 residues. Germline V gene lookup returns CDR1 SGDLS and CDR2 YYNGEE. CDR3 DNA: TGTGCCAGCAGCGTAGTAGGAGACAGGGGCAATGAGCAGTTCTTC. Translation: CASSVVGDRGNEQFF.

The chain is built from TRBV3-1 (or the pseudogene TRBV3-2) and TRBJ1-6; D is undetermined. CDR3 length equals 13 residues. V gave up 0 bases and J gave up 7 bases, with 4 bases separating them. Looked up from germline, CDR1 is LGHDT and CDR2 is YNNKEL (reference sequence). CDR3 residues: CASSQDGNSPLHF. CDR3 in DNA: TGTGCCAGCAGCCAAGACGGGAATTCACCCCTCCACTTT.

The V gene is TRBV7-2, the J gene TRBJ1-2; D remains ambiguous. V lost 5 bases, J lost 4 bases, and 14 bases lay in between. Germline V lookup: CDR1 SGHTA, CDR2 FQGNSA. The CDR3 loop spans 14 amino acids. The CDR3 DNA is TGTGCCAGCAGCCAAACCCGGGGTCCCTATGGCTACACCTTC. Its translation: CASSQTRGPYGYTF.

The rearrangement links TRBV6-1 to TRBJ2-3; D perhaps matches TRBD1 (6 bases). Deletions cut 2 bases from V and 2 bases from J, with 11 bases between. Per germline, CDR1 MNHNS and CDR2 SASEGT. The CDR3 covers 15 residues. The CDR3 spells CASSESTGHTDTQYF. The DNA of the CDR3 is TGTGCCAGCAGTGAATCAACAGGGCACACAGATACGCAGTATTTT.

This clone has more than one count but fewer than ten. The chain joins TRBV6-5 to TRBJ2-1; perhaps TRBD2 as D (6 bases). Looked up from germline, CDR1 is MNHEY and CDR2 is SVGAGI. CDR3 length: 15 residues. Trimming left V 6 bases short and J 9 bases short, with 21 bases between. The CDR3 bases are TGTGCCAGCAGCCCGCCCGGGACTGGTCGTTCTGAGCAGTTCTTC. The encoded protein is CASSPPGTGRSEQFF.

The J gene is TRBJ1-4, the V gene TRBV21-1; TRBD1, the table's D call, was not compared with the DNA. TRBV21-1 is designated a pseudogene. CDR3 length: 16 amino acids. The CDR3 loop reads CASSTGTVPKSEKLFF. The CDR3 DNA is TGTGCCAGCAGCACCGGGACAGTGCCCAAGAGTGAAAAACTGTTTTTT.